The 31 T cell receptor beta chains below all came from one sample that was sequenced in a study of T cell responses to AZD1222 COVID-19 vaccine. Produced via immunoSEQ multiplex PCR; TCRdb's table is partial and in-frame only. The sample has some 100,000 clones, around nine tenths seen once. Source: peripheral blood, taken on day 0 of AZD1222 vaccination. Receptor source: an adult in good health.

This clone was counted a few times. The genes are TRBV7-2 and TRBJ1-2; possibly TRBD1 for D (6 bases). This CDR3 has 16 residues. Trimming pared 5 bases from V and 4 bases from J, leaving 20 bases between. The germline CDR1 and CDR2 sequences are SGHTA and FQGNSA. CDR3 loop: CASSPEGGRNIYGYTF. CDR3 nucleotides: TGTGCCAGCAGCCCAGAAGGGGGGCGAAATATCTATGGCTACACCTTC.

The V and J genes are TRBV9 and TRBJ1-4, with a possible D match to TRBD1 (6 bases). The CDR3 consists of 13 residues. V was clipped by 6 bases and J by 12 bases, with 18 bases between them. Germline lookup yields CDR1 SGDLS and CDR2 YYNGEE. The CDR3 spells CASKGEGARELFF. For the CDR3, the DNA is TGTGCCAGCAAGGGGGAGGGAGCGAGAGAACTGTTTTTT.

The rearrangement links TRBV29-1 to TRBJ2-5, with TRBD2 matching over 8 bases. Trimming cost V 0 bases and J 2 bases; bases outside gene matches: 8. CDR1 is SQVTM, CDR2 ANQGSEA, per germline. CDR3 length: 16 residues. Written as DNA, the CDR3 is TGCAGCGTTGAAGATCCTCCGGGGGGGCGGCAAGAGACCCAGTACTTC. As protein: CSVEDPPGGRQETQYF.

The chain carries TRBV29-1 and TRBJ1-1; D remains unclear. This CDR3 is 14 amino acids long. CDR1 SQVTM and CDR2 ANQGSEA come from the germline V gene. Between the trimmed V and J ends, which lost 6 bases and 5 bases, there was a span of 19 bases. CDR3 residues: CSVTIMGSLTEAFF. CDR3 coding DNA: TGCAGCGTGACCATTATGGGGTCGTTGACTGAAGCTTTCTTT.

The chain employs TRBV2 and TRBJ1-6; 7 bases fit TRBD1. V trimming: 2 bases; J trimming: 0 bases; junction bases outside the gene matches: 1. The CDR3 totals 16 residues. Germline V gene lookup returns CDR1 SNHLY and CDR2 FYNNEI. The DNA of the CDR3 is TGTGCCAGCAGTGAACAGGGGGGCTCCTATAATTCACCCCTCCACTTT. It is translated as CASSEQGGSYNSPLHF.

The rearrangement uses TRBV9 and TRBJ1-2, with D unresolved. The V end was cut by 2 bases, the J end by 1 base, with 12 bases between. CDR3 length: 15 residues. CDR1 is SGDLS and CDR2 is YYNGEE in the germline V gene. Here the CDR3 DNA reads TGTGCCAGCAGCGTCACCCACGACAATAACTATGGCTACACCTTC. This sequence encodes CASSVTHDNNYGYTF.

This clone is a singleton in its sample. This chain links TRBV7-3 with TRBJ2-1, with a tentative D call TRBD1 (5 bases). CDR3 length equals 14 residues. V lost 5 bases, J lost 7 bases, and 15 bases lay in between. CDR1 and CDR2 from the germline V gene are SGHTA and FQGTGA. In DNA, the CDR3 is TGTGCCAGCAGCAAGGACAACCCGCGGAATGAGCAGTTCTTC. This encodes CASSKDNPRNEQFF.

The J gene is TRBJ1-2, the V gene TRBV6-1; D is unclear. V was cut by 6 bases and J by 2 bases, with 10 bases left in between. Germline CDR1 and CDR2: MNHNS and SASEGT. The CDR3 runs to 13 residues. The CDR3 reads CASSSDKNYGYTF. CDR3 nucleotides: TGTGCCAGCAGCTCAGACAAAAACTATGGCTACACCTTC.

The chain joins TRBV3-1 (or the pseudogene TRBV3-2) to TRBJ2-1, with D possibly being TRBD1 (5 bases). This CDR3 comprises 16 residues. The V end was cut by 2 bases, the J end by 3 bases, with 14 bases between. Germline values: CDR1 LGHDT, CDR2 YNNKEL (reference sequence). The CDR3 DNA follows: TGTGCCAGCAGCCAACCCGGGCAGGGTGGCTACAATGAGCAGTTCTTC. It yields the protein CASSQPGQGGYNEQFF.

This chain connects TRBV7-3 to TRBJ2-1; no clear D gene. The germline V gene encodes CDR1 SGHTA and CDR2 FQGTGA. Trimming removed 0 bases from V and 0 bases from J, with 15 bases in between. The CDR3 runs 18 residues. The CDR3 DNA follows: TGTGCCAGCAGCTTAACCCTAACTGCGAGGAGCTCCTACAATGAGCAGTTCTTC. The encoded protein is CASSLTLTARSSYNEQFF.

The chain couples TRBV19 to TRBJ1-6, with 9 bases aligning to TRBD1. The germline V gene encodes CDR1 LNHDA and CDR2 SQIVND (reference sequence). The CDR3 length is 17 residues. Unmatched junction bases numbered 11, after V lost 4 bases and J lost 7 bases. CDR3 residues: CASSTRQGTGGNSPLHF. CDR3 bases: TGTGCCAGTAGTACTCGACAGGGTACAGGGGGCAATTCACCCCTCCACTTT.

The CDR3, as DNA: TGTGCCAGTAGTAAAACTAGCGGGCTTTACAATGAGCAGTTCTTC. It specifies CASSKTSGLYNEQFF. The rearrangement uses TRBV19 and TRBJ2-1; 9 nucleotides align to TRBD2. The trim removed 4 bases at V and 4 bases at J, leaving 5 bases unmatched. The CDR3 has 15 residues. Germline V CDR1 and CDR2: LNHDA, SQIVND (reference sequence). The variable domain in full, completed from reference TRBV19 and TRBJ2-1, reads DGGITQSPKYLFRKEGQNVTLSCEQNLNHDAMYWYRQDPGQGLRLIYYSQIVNDFQKGDIAEGYSVSREKKESFPLTVTSAQKNPTAFYLCASSKTSGLYNEQFFGPGTRLTVL.

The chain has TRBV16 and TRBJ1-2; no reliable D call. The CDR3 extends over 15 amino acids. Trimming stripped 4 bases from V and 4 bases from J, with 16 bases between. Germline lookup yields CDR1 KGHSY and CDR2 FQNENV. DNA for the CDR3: TGTGCCAGCAGCCCGCTCGATGGGCTAAGCTATGGCTACACCTTC. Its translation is CASSPLDGLSYGYTF. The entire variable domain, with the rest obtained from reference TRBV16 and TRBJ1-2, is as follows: GEEVAQTPKHLVRGEGQKAKLYCAPIKGHSYVFWYQQVLKNEFKFLISFQNENVFDETGMPKERFSAKCLPNSPCSLEIQATKLEDSAVYFCASSPLDGLSYGYTFGSGTRLTVV.

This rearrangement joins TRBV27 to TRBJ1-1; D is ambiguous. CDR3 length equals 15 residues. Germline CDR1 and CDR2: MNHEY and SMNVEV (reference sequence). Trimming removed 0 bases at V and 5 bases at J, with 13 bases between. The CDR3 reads CASSLSRWAQTEAFF. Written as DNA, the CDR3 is TGTGCCAGCAGTTTATCGCGTTGGGCCCAAACTGAAGCTTTCTTT.

CDR3 sequence: CASSLTGPSNTGELFF. CDR3 DNA: TGTGCCAGCAGTTTGACAGGGCCCTCGAACACCGGGGAGCTGTTTTTT. The rearrangement uses TRBV6-2 or TRBV6-3 and TRBJ2-2; 7 positions match TRBD1. Looked up from germline, CDR1 is MNHEY and CDR2 is SVGEGT. The J segment lost 0 bases and the V segment lost 4 bases, leaving 5 bases of the junction unmatched. The CDR3 covers 16 residues.

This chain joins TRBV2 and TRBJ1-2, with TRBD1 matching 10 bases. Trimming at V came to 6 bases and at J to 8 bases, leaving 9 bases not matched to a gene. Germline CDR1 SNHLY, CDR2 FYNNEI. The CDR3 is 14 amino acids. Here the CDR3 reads CASRERDRGWGYTF. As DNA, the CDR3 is TGTGCCAGCAGAGAACGGGACAGGGGCTGGGGCTACACCTTC.

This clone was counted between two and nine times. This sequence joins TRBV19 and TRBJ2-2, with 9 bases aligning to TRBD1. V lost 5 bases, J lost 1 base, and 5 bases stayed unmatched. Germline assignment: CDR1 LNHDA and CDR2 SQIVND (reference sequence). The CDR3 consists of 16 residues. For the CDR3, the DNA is TGTGCCAGTAGTCTAACAGGGGGCCTGAACACCGGGGAGCTGTTTTTT. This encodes CASSLTGGLNTGELFF.

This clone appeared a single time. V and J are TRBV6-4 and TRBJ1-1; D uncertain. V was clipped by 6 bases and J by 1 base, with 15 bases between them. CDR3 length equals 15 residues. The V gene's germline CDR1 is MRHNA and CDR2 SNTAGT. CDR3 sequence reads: CASRQDISGNTEAFF. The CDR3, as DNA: TGTGCCAGCAGGCAAGACATAAGTGGGAACACTGAAGCTTTCTTT.

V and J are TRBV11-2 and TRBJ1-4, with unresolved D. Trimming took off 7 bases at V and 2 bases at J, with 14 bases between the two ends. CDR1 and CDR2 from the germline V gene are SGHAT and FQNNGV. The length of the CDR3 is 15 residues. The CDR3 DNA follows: TGTGCCAGCACCCCTTTCCGACGCACTAATGAAAAACTGTTTTTT. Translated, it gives CASTPFRRTNEKLFF.

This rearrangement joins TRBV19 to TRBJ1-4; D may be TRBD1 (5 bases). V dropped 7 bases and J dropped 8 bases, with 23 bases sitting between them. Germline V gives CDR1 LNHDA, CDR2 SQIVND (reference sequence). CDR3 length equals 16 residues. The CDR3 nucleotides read TGTGCCAGTAAGCCCCGCATGGGGGGAAGGCAGGAAAAACTGTTTTTT. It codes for CASKPRMGGRQEKLFF. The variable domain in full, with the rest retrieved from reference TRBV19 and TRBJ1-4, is DGGITQSPKYLFRKEGQNVTLSCEQNLNHDAMYWYRQDPGQGLRLIYYSQIVNDFQKGDIAEGYSVSREKKESFPLTVTSAQKNPTAFYLCASKPRMGGRQEKLFFGSGTQLSVL.

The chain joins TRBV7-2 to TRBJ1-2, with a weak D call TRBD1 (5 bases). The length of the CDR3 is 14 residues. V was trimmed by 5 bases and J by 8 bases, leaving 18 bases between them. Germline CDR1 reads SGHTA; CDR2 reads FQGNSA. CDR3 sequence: CASSQGPGVGGYTF. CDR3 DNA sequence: TGTGCCAGCAGCCAAGGCCCGGGGGTGGGAGGCTACACCTTC.

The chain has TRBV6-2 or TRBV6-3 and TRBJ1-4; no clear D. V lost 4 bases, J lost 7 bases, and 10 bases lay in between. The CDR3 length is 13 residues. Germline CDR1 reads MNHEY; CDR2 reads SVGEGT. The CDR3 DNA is TGTGCCAGCAGTTTGGAGCCATTTGAAAAACTGTTTTTT. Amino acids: CASSLEPFEKLFF.

CDR3 sequence: CASSLQTGPGANVLTF. In DNA form, the CDR3 reads TGTGCCAGCAGCTTACAAACAGGGCCTGGGGCCAACGTCCTGACTTTC. This chain connects TRBV7-2 to TRBJ2-6; a possible D gene is TRBD1 (6 bases). Per germline, CDR1 SGHTA and CDR2 FQGNSA. The V end was cut by 2 bases, the J end by 2 bases, with 10 bases between. The length of the CDR3 is 16 residues.

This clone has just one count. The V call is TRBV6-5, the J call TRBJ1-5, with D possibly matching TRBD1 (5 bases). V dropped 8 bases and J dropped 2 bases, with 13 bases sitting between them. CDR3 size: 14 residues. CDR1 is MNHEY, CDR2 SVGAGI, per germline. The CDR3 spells CASGAWGGNQPQHF. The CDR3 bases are TGTGCCAGCGGGGCGTGGGGTGGCAATCAGCCCCAGCATTTT.

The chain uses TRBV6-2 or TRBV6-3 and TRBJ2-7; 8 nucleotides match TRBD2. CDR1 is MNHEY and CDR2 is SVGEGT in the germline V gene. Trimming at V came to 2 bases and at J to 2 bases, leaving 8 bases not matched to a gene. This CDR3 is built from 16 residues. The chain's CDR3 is CASSYPAGGNPYEQYF. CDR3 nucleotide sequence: TGTGCCAGCAGTTACCCCGCGGGGGGCAACCCCTACGAGCAGTACTTC.

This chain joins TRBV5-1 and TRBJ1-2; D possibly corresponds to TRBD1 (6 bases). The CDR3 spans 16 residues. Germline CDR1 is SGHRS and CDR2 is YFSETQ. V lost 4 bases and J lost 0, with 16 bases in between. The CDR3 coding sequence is TGCGCCAGCAGCACGGGACACACACTCTCTAACTATGGCTACACCTTC. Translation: CASSTGHTLSNYGYTF.

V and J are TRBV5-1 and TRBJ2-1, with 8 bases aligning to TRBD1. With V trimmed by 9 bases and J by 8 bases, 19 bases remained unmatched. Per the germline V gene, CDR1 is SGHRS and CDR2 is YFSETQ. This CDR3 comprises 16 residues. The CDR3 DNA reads TGCGCCACACACCTGGCCCTGGACAGGGTGAGTGATGAGCAGTTCTTC. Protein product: CATHLALDRVSDEQFF.

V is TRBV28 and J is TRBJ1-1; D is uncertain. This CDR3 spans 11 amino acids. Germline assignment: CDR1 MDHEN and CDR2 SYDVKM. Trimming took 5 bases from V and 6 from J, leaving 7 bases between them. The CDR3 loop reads CASSMGSEAFF. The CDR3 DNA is TGTGCCAGCAGTATGGGGTCTGAAGCTTTCTTT.

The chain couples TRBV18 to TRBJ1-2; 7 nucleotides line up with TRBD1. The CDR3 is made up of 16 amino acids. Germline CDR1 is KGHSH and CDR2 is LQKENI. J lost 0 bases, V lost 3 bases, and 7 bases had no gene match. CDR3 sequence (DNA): TGTGCCAGCTCACCGCCGGGACAGCTTTCTAACTATGGCTACACCTTC. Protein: CASSPPGQLSNYGYTF.

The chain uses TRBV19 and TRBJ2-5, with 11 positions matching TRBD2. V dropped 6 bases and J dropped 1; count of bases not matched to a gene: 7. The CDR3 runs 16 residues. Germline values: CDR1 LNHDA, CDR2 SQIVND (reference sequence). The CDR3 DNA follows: TGTGCCAGTAGGGGGCCCGGACTAGCGGGCCAAGAGACCCAGTACTTC. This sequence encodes CASRGPGLAGQETQYF. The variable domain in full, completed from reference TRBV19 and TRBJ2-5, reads DGGITQSPKYLFRKEGQNVTLSCEQNLNHDAMYWYRQDPGQGLRLIYYSQIVNDFQKGDIAEGYSVSREKKESFPLTVTSAQKNPTAFYLCASRGPGLAGQETQYFGPGTRLLVL.

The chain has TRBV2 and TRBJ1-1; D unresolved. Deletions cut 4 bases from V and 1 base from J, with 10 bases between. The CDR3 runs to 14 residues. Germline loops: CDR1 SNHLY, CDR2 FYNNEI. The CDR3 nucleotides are TGTGCCAGCAGTGTCGGACGGAGGAACACTGAAGCTTTCTTT. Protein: CASSVGRRNTEAFF.